This TCR beta chain was observed in a study of tumor and adjacent non-tumor tissue in lung cancer. Overall study context: About 4.2 million productive TCRbeta reads were obtained per sample on average. General study results and limits: Compared with tumor, normal lung showed significantly lower TCR diversity. In normal lung, the top 100 clones were significantly more dominant than in tumor.

This clonotype was detected ten times or more. Its antigen remains unknown. RNA was extracted from bulk tissue without any cell sorting. The normal lung tissue was taken more than 3 cm from the tumor edge. A modified ARM-PCR protocol with three rounds of nested PCR amplified TCRbeta. Each CDR3 protein gets one entry after TCRdb re-called the multiplex PCR reads with MiXCR. Of 94,000 or so distinct CDR3 sequences in the sample, around three quarters were seen once. The trim removed 11 bases at V and 2 bases at J, leaving 8 bases unmatched. The length of the CDR3 is 13 residues. Germline CDR1 reads SEHNR; CDR2 reads FQNEAQ (reference sequence).

The receptor's source is a woman aged 45-65 years with non-small cell lung cancer. Material: distant non-tumor lung tissue. J is TRBJ2-5 and V is TRBV7-9, with 7 nucleotides matching TRBD2. The CDR3 DNA is TGTGCCTCAAGCGGGGCCTTGCAAGAGACCCAGTACTTC. This encodes CASSGALQETQYF. The variable domain in full, completed from reference TRBV7-9 and TRBJ2-5, reads DTGVSQNPRHKITKRGQNVTFRCDPISEHNRLYWYRQTLGQGPEFLTYFQNEAQLEKSRLLSDRFSAERPKGSFSTLEIQRTEQGDSAMYLCASSGALQETQYFGPGTRLLVL.